These 10 T cell receptor beta chains share one sample of origin, sequenced in a study of early T cells in non-severe SARS-CoV-2 infection. TCRdb passed the 5' RACE reads through MiXCR, listing each CDR3 protein once. Here the sample spans roughly 80,000 distinct CDR3 sequences, over 11% being singletons. The source material was whole blood. The receptors were sampled from an adult who was a healthcare worker with PCR-confirmed SARS-CoV-2 infection or an uninfected control (not recorded which).

V usage is TRBV21-1 and J usage is TRBJ2-5; the table's D call, TRBD2, has no DNA check behind it. TRBV21-1 is annotated as a pseudogene. The CDR3 runs 15 residues. CDR3 residues: CASTSTFLGPGTQYF. DNA for the CDR3: TGTGCCAGCACCTCCACGTTCCTAGGCCCGGGGACCCAGTACTTC.

This chain connects TRBV7-2 to TRBJ2-5, with TRBD2 identical over 9 bases. The CDR3 length is 14 residues. V lost 5 bases to trimming and J lost 2 bases; unmatched junction nucleotides: 3. Germline V gives CDR1 SGHTA, CDR2 FQGNSA. The CDR3 region is CASSPSGMQETQYF. DNA for the CDR3: TGTGCCAGCAGCCCTAGCGGGATGCAAGAGACCCAGTACTTC.

This clonotype occurred a few times. This chain connects TRBV20-1 to TRBJ2-5; 7 bases fit TRBD2. The CDR3 runs to 17 residues. Germline V CDR1 and CDR2: DFQATT, SNEGSKA (reference sequence). The V and J ends lost 6 bases and 2 bases, in that order; junction bases with no gene match: 18. The CDR3 sequence is CSARSGRAEKGQETQYF. CDR3 in DNA: TGCAGTGCACGCTCGGGGAGGGCGGAAAAGGGGCAAGAGACCCAGTACTTC.

This clonotype has only a few counts. The chain joins TRBV20-1 to TRBJ1-2; D gene ambiguous. The CDR3 sequence is 12 residues long. Per germline, CDR1 DFQATT and CDR2 SNEGSKA (reference sequence). Trimming shortened V by 6 bases and J by 2 bases, and 10 bases separated the two germline ends. DNA of the CDR3: TGCAGTGCACCGGAGGGAAACTATGGCTACACCTTC. It translates to CSAPEGNYGYTF.

The sample holds a few counts of this clonotype. The chain is built from TRBV2 and TRBJ2-1; perhaps TRBD1 as D (6 bases). This CDR3 comprises 13 residues. Trimming took 8 bases from V and 12 from J, leaving 20 bases between them. CDR1 and CDR2 from the germline V gene are SNHLY and FYNNEI. In DNA form, the CDR3 reads TGTGCCAGCGACCCTGGCACAGGGTATGGGCAGTTCTTC. Amino acids: CASDPGTGYGQFF.

This clonotype occurred many times. This chain uses TRBV6-1 with TRBJ2-2; unclear D gene. Trimming cost V 6 bases and J 5 bases, with 10 bases left between them. This CDR3 has 13 residues. Germline lookup yields CDR1 MNHNS and CDR2 SASEGT. CDR3 amino acids: CASRQLETGELFF. CDR3 DNA: TGTGCCAGCAGACAGTTGGAGACCGGGGAGCTGTTTTTT.

This clonotype was detected many times. The chain carries TRBV5-5 and TRBJ2-2, with 11 bases fitting TRBD2. V was clipped by 4 bases and J by 7 bases; unmatched bases: 15. This CDR3 is 18 amino acids long. Germline loops: CDR1 SGHKS, CDR2 YYEKEE (reference sequence). CDR3 in DNA: TGTGCCAGCAGCCGGGGAGGCGGTCTAGCGGGAGGTCACGGGGAGCTGTTTTTT. It encodes CASSRGGGLAGGHGELFF.

This clonotype was observed many times. At one end the junction does not follow the germline gene, possibly because of a read error. The chain carries TRBV20-1 and TRBJ2-7; D perhaps matches TRBD1 (5 bases). Germline-derived CDR1 and CDR2 are DFQATT and SNEGSKA (reference sequence). CDR3 length equals 11 residues. The CDR3 sequence is CSARATVEQYF. CDR3 bases: TGCAGTGCCAGAGCGACAGTCGAGCAGTACTTC.

This clonotype showed up just a few times. J is TRBJ2-1 and V is TRBV9; D unresolved. V gave up 0 bases and J gave up 6 bases, with 4 bases separating them. CDR1 and CDR2 (germline): SGDLS, YYNGEE. The CDR3 loop spans 12 amino acids. The CDR3: CASSVASNEQFF. The DNA of the CDR3 is TGTGCCAGCAGCGTAGCGTCCAATGAGCAGTTCTTC.

The table lists this clonotype with many counts. This chain connects TRBV7-8 to TRBJ2-7, with D perhaps being TRBD1 or TRBD2 (5 bases each). There are 14 residues in the CDR3. The V and J ends lost 4 bases and 0 bases respectively, with 10 bases between them. Germline V gene data show CDR1 as SGHVS and CDR2 as FQNEAQ. CDR3 protein: CASSSGADSYEQYF. As DNA, the CDR3 is TGTGCCAGCAGCTCCGGGGCGGACTCCTACGAGCAGTACTTC.